This TCR beta chain is from a study of CD8 T cells in ankylosing spondylitis. TCRdb reprocessed the 5' RACE reads with MiXCR, giving one entry per CDR3 protein. The sample lists under 200,000 distinct CDR3 sequences; under 14% were seen once. This clonotype has at least ten counts. The CDR3 covers 16 residues. Germline trimming cut 4 bases from V and 8 bases from J; bases unmatched to any gene: 9. The TCR sequence derives from a male donor with ankylosing spondylitis or in good health (not recorded which). The sample taken for sequencing was blood, either unsorted or a sorted T cell fraction (not recorded which). This rearrangement joins TRBV12-3 or TRBV12-4 to TRBJ2-1, with 12 positions matching TRBD2. DNA for the CDR3: TGTGCCAGCAGTTCCGGACTAGCGGGAAGGATTGATGAGCAGTTCTTC. This translates into CASSSGLAGRIDEQFF.